A single sample gave rise to the 10 T cell receptor beta chains below, sequenced in a study of T cells expressing NK-cell markers. After re-calling the 5' RACE reads, TCRdb lists one entry per CDR3 protein, DNA absent. This table holds approximately 150,000 distinct CDR3 sequences. The source material was blood T cells: a sorted CD56 or NKG2C T cell subset, CD4+ or CD8+ T cells, or bulk PBMC T cells (not recorded which). All receptors derive from a man aged 18 to 29 in good health.

The chain carries TRBV2 and TRBJ1-5. This CDR3 contains 14 residues. Germline lookup yields CDR1 SNHLY and CDR2 FYNNEI. CDR3 region: CASRARVSNQPQHF.

The V gene is TRBV9, the J gene TRBJ2-2; the TCRdb call, TRBD1, lacks DNA for checking. Germline V gene lookup returns CDR1 SGDLS and CDR2 YYNGEE. CDR3 length: 16 residues. The CDR3 sequence: CASSAYTGFDTGELFF.

The chain links TRBV27 to TRBJ2-7; TCRdb picks TRBD1, but there is no DNA to check that call. This CDR3 spans 14 amino acids. From germline, CDR1 is MNHEY and CDR2 SMNVEV (reference sequence). Here the CDR3 reads CASSLTAFTYEQYF.

The chain carries TRBV19 and TRBJ1-5. Germline-derived CDR1 and CDR2 are LNHDA and SQIVND (reference sequence). The CDR3 runs 12 residues. CDR3 sequence reads: CASRESNQPQHF. Complete variable domain (other parts from reference TRBV19 and TRBJ1-5): DGGITQSPKYLFRKEGQNVTLSCEQNLNHDAMYWYRQDPGQGLRLIYYSQIVNDFQKGDIAEGYSVSREKKESFPLTVTSAQKNPTAFYLCASRESNQPQHFGDGTRLSIL.

The V call is TRBV12-3 or TRBV12-4, the J call TRBJ1-2; TCRdb's D call of TRBD1 is untestable without DNA. The CDR3 spans 14 residues. The CDR3 is CASSYDTGGHGYTF.

This chain links TRBV29-1 with TRBJ2-7. The CDR3 has 14 residues. Germline V lookup: CDR1 SQVTM, CDR2 ANQGSEA. The CDR3 loop is CSVEDSDLSYEQYF.

The chain has TRBV4-1 and TRBJ1-4; TCRdb proposes TRBD1, but this gene call is untestable without DNA. The CDR3 runs to 14 residues. CDR1 and CDR2 from the germline V gene are MGHRA and YSYEKL. CDR3: CASSQSNRAEKLFF.

This chain connects TRBV6-2 or TRBV6-3 to TRBJ1-1; the TCRdb call, TRBD1, lacks DNA for checking. The germline V gene has CDR1 MNHEY and CDR2 SVGEGT. The CDR3 consists of 16 residues. The CDR3 loop reads CASSYLPARGNTEAFF.

The V gene is TRBV14, the J gene TRBJ2-3; absent DNA, TCRdb's TRBD2 call cannot be checked. The CDR3 contains 15 residues. Germline lookup yields CDR1 SGHDN and CDR2 FVKESK. CDR3 residues: CASSQAHRERDTQYF. Based on the CDR3 plus reference TRBV14 and TRBJ2-3, the full variable domain is EAGVTQFPSHSVIEKGQTVTLRCDPISGHDNLYWYRRVMGKEIKFLLHFVKESKQDESGMPNNRFLAERTGGTYSTLKVQPAELEDSGVYFCASSQAHRERDTQYFGPGTRLTVL.

The chain's CDR3 is CASIPGLAGGSSYNEQFF. V and J are TRBV12-3 or TRBV12-4 and TRBJ2-1; lacking DNA, the TRBD2 call made by TCRdb goes unchecked. The CDR3 extends over 18 amino acids.